This TCR beta chain stems from a study of blood T cell repertoires in COVID-19. About the research overall: Sources were T cells, B-cell-depleted T cells, or PBMCs; the material itself was cDNA or gDNA.

Using immunoSEQ multiplex PCR, the repertoire was profiled, and TCRdb retains in-frame clones only, with some absent. This table has about 170,000 clones, approximately 84% appearing once. V lost 2 bases and J lost 5, with 9 bases in between. Germline V lookup: CDR1 MNHEY, CDR2 SVGEGT. This CDR3 region has 14 residues. Source material: peripheral blood. The chain carries TRBV6-2 or TRBV6-3 and TRBJ2-2; D may be TRBD1 (6 bases). This clonotype originated in a man between 18 and 29 years old with active or convalescent COVID-19. In nucleotides, the CDR3 is TGTGCCAGCAGTTACATAACAGGGACCGGGGAGCTGTTTTTT. It translates to CASSYITGTGELFF.